This TCR beta chain was sequenced for a study of cytomegalovirus exposure and HLA in healthy donors. Study-wide results and limits: TCR beta sequences numbering around 15,000 were associated with HLA alleles at 0.05 false discovery rate in a later analysis.

For this clone: Antigen specificity is unknown.

PCR used 60 Vbeta primers and 13 Jbeta primers. Measured with immunoSEQ multiplex PCR; TCRdb has only the in-frame clones, and not every one. The repertoire holds a few hundred thousand clones, with around 82% as singletons. This TCR was recovered from a woman between 25 and 40 years old in good health and CMV-seronegative. The specimen sequenced was PBMCs.

CDR3 sequence (DNA): TGTGCCAGCAGTTACTTAGGGACTCCTGCCTACGAGCAGTACTTC. Amino acids: CASSYLGTPAYEQYF. The chain joins TRBV6-5 to TRBJ2-7, with a weak D call TRBD2 (6 bases). The CDR3 sequence is 15 residues long. Per germline, CDR1 MNHEY and CDR2 SVGAGI. The V end lost 1 base, the J end lost 2 bases, and 12 bases lay between the germline ends.